A selection of T cell receptor beta chains follows, all from one sample in a study of CD8 T cells in Susac syndrome. TCRdb itself ran the immunoSEQ multiplex PCR reads through MiXCR, one entry per CDR3 protein. The sample consists of under 200,000 distinct CDR3 sequences, approximately 95% of them appearing once. Source material: CD4+ T cells from PBMCs. Every receptor here comes from a human donor in good health. Each CDR3 is given with its conserved first and last residue. A D gene is named only where the DNA matches it firmly. Expanded clones get a size class; other rows say once, few or many, or leave the size out.

cdr3_aa: CATSIGTGYEQYF
cdr3_nt: TGTGCCACCAGCATCGGGACAGGGTACGAGCAGTACTTC
v_call: TRBV15
d_call: TRBD1
j_call: TRBJ2-7
clone_size: NA

cdr3_aa: CASSLWRQNEQFF
cdr3_nt: TGCGCCAGCAGCTTGTGGAGACAAAATGAGCAGTTCTTC
v_call: TRBV5-1
d_call: NA
j_call: TRBJ2-1
clone_size: NA

cdr3_aa: CASRQLLNTEAFF
cdr3_nt: TGTGCCAGCAGACAACTGTTGAACACTGAAGCTTTCTTT
v_call: TRBV5-6
d_call: NA
j_call: TRBJ1-1
clone_size: NA

cdr3_aa: CSAQDGSGRALKETQYF
cdr3_nt: TGCAGTGCTCAAGACGGGAGCGGGAGGGCACTTAAAGAGACCCAGTACTTC
v_call: TRBV20-1
d_call: TRBD2
j_call: TRBJ2-5
clone_size: NA

cdr3_aa: CSAPLRGSFYEQYF
cdr3_nt: TGCAGTGCCCCCTTGCGGGGATCCTTCTACGAGCAGTACTTC
v_call: TRBV20-1
d_call: NA
j_call: TRBJ2-7
clone_size: NA

cdr3_aa: CSASPSGRAWDTQYF
cdr3_nt: TGCAGTGCTAGCCCTAGCGGGAGGGCCTGGGATACGCAGTATTTT
v_call: TRBV20-1
d_call: TRBD2
j_call: TRBJ2-3
clone_size: NA

cdr3_aa: CASSQEASGGTDTQYF
cdr3_nt: TGCGCCAGCAGCCAAGAGGCTAGCGGGGGCACAGATACGCAGTATTTT
v_call: TRBV4-3
d_call: TRBD2
j_call: TRBJ2-3
clone_size: NA

cdr3_aa: CSASGQETQYF
cdr3_nt: TGCAGTGCTAGTGGGCAAGAGACCCAGTACTTC
v_call: TRBV20-1
d_call: NA
j_call: TRBJ2-5
clone_size: NA

cdr3_aa: CASTVGAGWGNEQFF
cdr3_nt: TGTGCCAGCACCGTTGGGGCGGGGTGGGGCAATGAGCAGTTCTTC
v_call: TRBV12-3/TRBV12-4
d_call: NA
j_call: TRBJ2-1
clone_size: NA

cdr3_aa: CASSPGPDFNQPQHF
cdr3_nt: TGTGCCAGCTCCCCTGGACCTGACTTCAACCAGCCCCAGCATTTT
v_call: TRBV18
d_call: NA
j_call: TRBJ1-5
clone_size: NA

cdr3_aa: CSAWEDRNEQFF
cdr3_nt: TGCAGTGCTTGGGAGGACAGAAATGAGCAGTTCTTC
v_call: TRBV20-1
d_call: NA
j_call: TRBJ2-1
clone_size: once

cdr3_aa: CATTGLGQPQHF
cdr3_nt: TGTGCTACCACAGGGTTAGGTCAGCCCCAGCATTTT
v_call: TRBV12-5
d_call: NA
j_call: TRBJ1-5
clone_size: NA

cdr3_aa: CASSFDFTDTQYF
cdr3_nt: TGTGCCAGCAGCTTCGATTTCACAGATACGCAGTATTTT
v_call: TRBV7-9
d_call: NA
j_call: TRBJ2-3
clone_size: NA

cdr3_aa: CSALGPMAYEQYF
cdr3_nt: TGCAGTGCCTTGGGACCAATGGCCTACGAGCAGTACTTC
v_call: TRBV20-1
d_call: NA
j_call: TRBJ2-7
clone_size: NA

cdr3_aa: CASSIAYNEQFF
cdr3_nt: TGTGCCAGTAGTATCGCGTATAATGAGCAGTTCTTC
v_call: TRBV19
d_call: NA
j_call: TRBJ2-1
clone_size: once

cdr3_aa: CASTSAGGWDGYTF
cdr3_nt: TGTGCCAGCACATCGGCAGGGGGCTGGGATGGCTACACCTTC
v_call: TRBV25-1
d_call: TRBD1
j_call: TRBJ1-2
clone_size: once

cdr3_aa: CAWAPSGPTDTQYF
cdr3_nt: TGTGCCTGGGCCCCTAGCGGACCCACAGATACGCAGTATTTT
v_call: TRBV30
d_call: TRBD2
j_call: TRBJ2-3
clone_size: NA

cdr3_aa: CSARGDRGYEKLFF
cdr3_nt: TGCAGTGCTAGGGGGGACAGGGGATATGAAAAACTGTTTTTT
v_call: TRBV20-1
d_call: TRBD1
j_call: TRBJ1-4
clone_size: NA

cdr3_aa: CASSLGLTEAFF
cdr3_nt: TGTGCCAGCAGCTTAGGACTGACTGAAGCTTTCTTT
v_call: TRBV7-9
d_call: NA
j_call: TRBJ1-1
clone_size: NA

cdr3_aa: CAWRLAGGTDTQYF
cdr3_nt: TGTGCCTGGAGGCTAGCGGGAGGCACAGATACGCAGTATTTT
v_call: TRBV30
d_call: TRBD2
j_call: TRBJ2-3
clone_size: NA

cdr3_aa: CSAFGRGGLKTQYF
cdr3_nt: TGCAGTGCTTTCGGACGCGGGGGGCTGAAGACCCAGTACTTC
v_call: TRBV20-1
d_call: TRBD2
j_call: TRBJ2-5
clone_size: NA

cdr3_aa: CAISPSGGASETQYF
cdr3_nt: TGTGCCATCTCCCCTAGCGGGGGGGCATCAGAGACCCAGTACTTC
v_call: TRBV10-3
d_call: TRBD2
j_call: TRBJ2-5
clone_size: NA

cdr3_aa: CASSRDRGGTEAFF
cdr3_nt: TGTGCCAGCAGCCGGGACAGGGGGGGCACTGAAGCTTTCTTT
v_call: TRBV7-8
d_call: TRBD1
j_call: TRBJ1-1
clone_size: NA

cdr3_aa: CSARFREGQPQHF
cdr3_nt: TGCAGTGCTAGATTTCGGGAGGGCCAGCCCCAGCATTTT
v_call: TRBV20-1
d_call: NA
j_call: TRBJ1-5
clone_size: NA

cdr3_aa: CATSRGRAEAFF
cdr3_nt: TGTGCCACCAGCAGAGGGAGGGCTGAAGCTTTCTTT
v_call: TRBV15
d_call: NA
j_call: TRBJ1-1
clone_size: once

cdr3_aa: CASSLEGTASGTQYF
cdr3_nt: TGTGCCAGCAGCTTAGAGGGGACAGCTTCCGGGACCCAGTACTTC
v_call: TRBV11-2
d_call: TRBD1
j_call: TRBJ2-5
clone_size: NA

cdr3_aa: CASSSGALSYNEQFF
cdr3_nt: TGTGCCAGCAGCTCCGGCGCCTTATCCTACAATGAGCAGTTCTTC
v_call: TRBV11-2
d_call: NA
j_call: TRBJ2-1
clone_size: NA

cdr3_aa: CAWSGYNEQFF
cdr3_nt: TGTGCCTGGAGTGGCTACAATGAGCAGTTCTTC
v_call: TRBV30
d_call: NA
j_call: TRBJ2-1
clone_size: once

cdr3_aa: CSAKGPRGDGYTF
cdr3_nt: TGCAGTGCTAAGGGACCTCGCGGCGATGGCTACACCTTC
v_call: TRBV20-1
d_call: NA
j_call: TRBJ1-2
clone_size: NA

cdr3_aa: CASSDWTANTGELFF
cdr3_nt: TGTGCCAGCAGTGATTGGACCGCGAACACCGGGGAGCTGTTTTTT
v_call: TRBV25-1
d_call: NA
j_call: TRBJ2-2
clone_size: NA

cdr3_aa: CASSFSGGALNEQFF
cdr3_nt: TGTGCCAGCAGCTTTAGCGGGGGGGCCTTGAATGAGCAGTTCTTC
v_call: TRBV11-3
d_call: TRBD2
j_call: TRBJ2-1
clone_size: once

cdr3_aa: CASSQSGDRTKQPQHF
cdr3_nt: TGCGCCAGCAGTCAATCCGGGGACAGGACGAAGCAGCCCCAGCATTTT
v_call: TRBV23-1
d_call: TRBD1
j_call: TRBJ1-5
clone_size: NA

cdr3_aa: CASSPPQAWEQFF
cdr3_nt: TGTGCCAGCAGTCCACCACAGGCTTGGGAGCAGTTCTTC
v_call: TRBV27
d_call: NA
j_call: TRBJ2-1
clone_size: NA

cdr3_aa: CSATRQGGNIQYF
cdr3_nt: TGCAGTGCGACCAGACAGGGAGGAAACATTCAGTACTTC
v_call: TRBV20-1
d_call: NA
j_call: TRBJ2-4
clone_size: NA

cdr3_aa: CASSPRDSSLYGYTF
cdr3_nt: TGTGCCAGCAGCCCACGGGACAGCAGCCTCTATGGCTACACCTTC
v_call: TRBV7-9
d_call: TRBD1
j_call: TRBJ1-2
clone_size: NA

cdr3_aa: CATSRDHGVPEAFF
cdr3_nt: TGTGCCACCAGCAGAGATCATGGGGTCCCTGAAGCTTTCTTT
v_call: TRBV15
d_call: NA
j_call: TRBJ1-1
clone_size: NA

cdr3_aa: CASTGSEGGRGEQFF
cdr3_nt: TGTGCCAGCACGGGTTCTGAGGGGGGACGCGGGGAGCAGTTCTTC
v_call: TRBV2
d_call: NA
j_call: TRBJ2-1
clone_size: NA

cdr3_aa: CASSLNRGSYEQYF
cdr3_nt: TGTGCCAGCAGCTTAAACAGGGGATCCTACGAGCAGTACTTC
v_call: TRBV7-8
d_call: TRBD1
j_call: TRBJ2-7
clone_size: NA

cdr3_aa: CAYGLTSGNTIYF
cdr3_nt: TGTGCTTACGGACTGACCTCTGGAAACACCATATATTTT
v_call: TRBV30
d_call: NA
j_call: TRBJ1-3
clone_size: NA

cdr3_aa: CSARPGQNYGYTF
cdr3_nt: TGCAGTGCTAGACCGGGACAGAACTATGGCTACACCTTC
v_call: TRBV20-1
d_call: TRBD1
j_call: TRBJ1-2
clone_size: NA

cdr3_aa: CASSFYGNEQFF
cdr3_nt: TGTGCCAGCAGTTTTTATGGGAATGAGCAGTTCTTC
v_call: TRBV27
d_call: NA
j_call: TRBJ2-1
clone_size: NA

cdr3_aa: CASSVGLRNTEAFF
cdr3_nt: TGTGCCAGCAGCGTCGGCCTTAGGAACACTGAAGCTTTCTTT
v_call: TRBV9
d_call: NA
j_call: TRBJ1-1
clone_size: NA

cdr3_aa: CATSSAGADEQFF
cdr3_nt: TGTGCCACCAGCTCGGCAGGGGCCGATGAGCAGTTCTTC
v_call: TRBV15
d_call: NA
j_call: TRBJ2-1
clone_size: once

cdr3_aa: CASTATLATEAFF
cdr3_nt: TGTGCCAGCACCGCGACGCTAGCCACTGAAGCTTTCTTT
v_call: TRBV9
d_call: NA
j_call: TRBJ1-1
clone_size: NA

cdr3_aa: CASSLGIPSTDTQYF
cdr3_nt: TGTGCCAGCAGCTTGGGGATCCCTAGCACAGATACGCAGTATTTT
v_call: TRBV7-9
d_call: NA
j_call: TRBJ2-3
clone_size: once

cdr3_aa: CASSSGFDTEAFF
cdr3_nt: TGTGCCAGCAGCTCGGGGTTTGACACTGAAGCTTTCTTT
v_call: TRBV12-3/TRBV12-4
d_call: NA
j_call: TRBJ1-1
clone_size: NA